A selection of T cell receptor beta chains follows, all from one sample in a study of blood T cell repertoires in COVID-19. The data were produced by immunoSEQ multiplex PCR, yet TCRdb's version contains in-frame clones alone and is incomplete. Here the sample spans approximately 190,000 clones, around four fifths being singletons. The specimen sequenced was peripheral blood. These receptor sequences come from a woman in her thirties with acute or convalescent COVID-19. Both conserved end residues are part of each CDR3. Fields, in order: CDR3 length, D gene, V gene, clone size, J gene, CDR3 protein, CDR3 DNA. D genes are given only for firm matches. Size tells how often a clone was seen (once, few, many) or the class of an expanded clone, and some rows leave it out.

length: 10; D: -; V: TRBV6-1; size: -; J: TRBJ2-7; CDR3: CASSEAAQYF; DNA: TGTGCCAGCAGTGAAGCAGCTCAGTACTTC
length: 11; D: -; V: TRBV12-3/TRBV12-4; size: -; J: TRBJ2-4; CDR3: CASSLKNIQYF; DNA: TGTGCCAGCAGTCTGAAAAACATTCAGTACTTC
length: 16; D: TRBD1; V: TRBV7-9; size: few; J: TRBJ2-1; CDR3: CASSLDTGAYYNEQFF; DNA: TGTGCCAGCAGCTTAGACACAGGGGCGTACTACAATGAGCAGTTCTTC
length: 14; D: -; V: TRBV9; size: -; J: TRBJ2-6; CDR3: CASSRQPRANVLTF; DNA: TGTGCCAGCAGTCGACAGCCTAGAGCCAACGTCCTGACTTTC
length: 17; D: TRBD1; V: TRBV5-8; size: -; J: TRBJ1-5; CDR3: CASSLLNRGRSNQPQHF; DNA: TGTGCCAGCAGCTTGCTGAACAGGGGGCGTTCAAACCAGCCCCAGCATTTT
length: 13; D: TRBD1; V: TRBV5-1; size: -; J: TRBJ1-2; CDR3: CASNPTGTYGYTF; DNA: TGCGCCAGCAACCCGACAGGGACCTATGGCTACACCTTC
length: 15; D: -; V: TRBV6-2/TRBV6-3; size: -; J: TRBJ1-2; CDR3: CASSYWADSAYGYTF; DNA: TGTGCCAGCAGTTACTGGGCGGACAGCGCTTATGGCTACACCTTC
length: 12; D: TRBD2; V: TRBV12-3/TRBV12-4; size: -; J: TRBJ2-3; CDR3: CASSLGQRGSDF; DNA: TGTGCCAGCAGTTTAGGGCAGCGGGGGTCAGATTTT
length: 13; D: -; V: TRBV28; size: few; J: TRBJ1-6; CDR3: CASSGQNNSPLHF; DNA: TGTGCCAGCAGTGGACAAAATAATTCACCCCTCCACTTT
length: 14; D: -; V: TRBV5-4; size: -; J: TRBJ2-5; CDR3: CASREGVLGETQYF; DNA: TGTGCCAGCAGAGAAGGGGTTTTGGGGGAGACCCAGTACTTC
length: 14; D: -; V: TRBV6-2/TRBV6-3; size: -; J: TRBJ1-1; CDR3: CASSPSGEGTEAFF; DNA: TGTGCCAGCAGCCCTTCTGGGGAGGGCACTGAAGCTTTCTTT
length: 13; D: -; V: TRBV27; size: -; J: TRBJ1-2; CDR3: CASSLGTSQGYTF; DNA: TGTGCCAGCAGTCTGGGGACATCGCAGGGCTACACCTTC
length: 15; D: -; V: TRBV7-9; size: -; J: TRBJ1-5; CDR3: CASSPIKGRVQPQHF; DNA: TGTGCCAGCAGCCCTATCAAAGGTCGGGTTCAGCCCCAGCATTTT
length: 17; D: -; V: TRBV7-9; size: -; J: TRBJ2-3; CDR3: CASSSRVDRRATDTQYF; DNA: TGTGCCAGCAGCTCTAGAGTGGACAGGAGGGCCACAGATACGCAGTATTTT
length: 17; D: TRBD1; V: TRBV9; size: -; J: TRBJ2-1; CDR3: CASSSPAGGDSYNEQFF; DNA: TGTGCCAGCAGCTCCCCCGCAGGGGGCGACTCCTACAATGAGCAGTTCTTC
length: 15; D: TRBD2; V: TRBV28; size: few; J: TRBJ2-3; CDR3: CASSQIAGGTDTQYF; DNA: TGTGCCAGCAGCCAGATAGCGGGGGGAACAGATACGCAGTATTTT
length: 11; D: -; V: TRBV14; size: -; J: TRBJ1-1; CDR3: CASSQVIEAFF; DNA: TGTGCCAGCAGCCAAGTAATTGAAGCTTTCTTT
length: 14; D: TRBD1; V: TRBV18; size: -; J: TRBJ2-7; CDR3: CASSPTGVAYEQYF; DNA: TGTGCCAGCTCACCAACAGGGGTCGCCTACGAGCAGTACTTC
length: 14; D: -; V: TRBV2; size: -; J: TRBJ1-6; CDR3: CASSVPRGNSPLHF; DNA: TGTGCCAGCAGTGTCCCCAGGGGAAATTCACCCCTCCACTTT
length: 18; D: TRBD1; V: TRBV3-1/TRBV3-2; size: -; J: TRBJ1-2; CDR3: CASSQGWDREILGDGYTF; DNA: TGTGCCAGCAGCCAAGGGTGGGACAGGGAAATATTAGGGGATGGCTACACCTTC
length: 13; D: TRBD1; V: TRBV7-2; size: -; J: TRBJ1-2; CDR3: CASSLPTGNGYTF; DNA: TGTGCCAGCAGCTTACCGACAGGGAATGGCTACACCTTC
length: 15; D: -; V: TRBV5-1; size: -; J: TRBJ2-1; CDR3: CASSLGRDSYNEQFF; DNA: TGCGCCAGCAGCTTGGGCAGGGACTCCTACAATGAGCAGTTCTTC
length: 13; D: -; V: TRBV5-1; size: -; J: TRBJ2-7; CDR3: CASSHPQGNEQYF; DNA: TGCGCCAGCAGCCACCCACAGGGAAACGAGCAGTACTTC
length: 14; D: -; V: TRBV5-6; size: -; J: TRBJ1-2; CDR3: CASSLVDSNYGYTF; DNA: TGTGCCAGCAGCTTGGTAGACTCTAACTATGGCTACACCTTC
length: 14; D: -; V: TRBV4-3; size: -; J: TRBJ1-2; CDR3: CASSRFEGGDGYTF; DNA: TGCGCCAGCAGCCGCTTCGAGGGAGGCGATGGCTACACCTTC
length: 14; D: TRBD2; V: TRBV6-5; size: -; J: TRBJ2-5; CDR3: CASRPPGGLETQYF; DNA: TGTGCCAGCCGCCCCCCGGGGGGGCTGGAGACCCAGTACTTC
length: 14; D: -; V: TRBV4-2; size: -; J: TRBJ2-3; CDR3: CASSQDIYSNAQYF; DNA: TGTGCCAGCAGCCAAGACATCTATTCCAATGCGCAGTATTTT
length: 14; D: TRBD1; V: TRBV5-4; size: -; J: TRBJ2-3; CDR3: CASSLGDRAGTQYF; DNA: TGTGCCAGCAGCTTGGGTGACAGGGCGGGTACGCAGTATTTT
length: 12; D: TRBD1; V: TRBV3-1/TRBV3-2; size: -; J: TRBJ2-1; CDR3: CASSLTGWEQFF; DNA: TGTGCCAGCAGCCTGACAGGGTGGGAGCAGTTCTTC
length: 17; D: TRBD2; V: TRBV4-2; size: -; J: TRBJ2-5; CDR3: CASSLRVGLGGKETQYF; DNA: TGTGCCAGCAGTTTAAGAGTGGGACTAGGGGGGAAAGAGACCCAGTACTTC
length: 15; D: TRBD2; V: TRBV5-1; size: -; J: TRBJ2-7; CDR3: CASSFLAGVTYEQYF; DNA: TGCGCCAGCAGCTTTCTAGCGGGAGTCACCTACGAGCAGTACTTC
length: 13; D: -; V: TRBV15; size: -; J: TRBJ1-4; CDR3: CATSSQGDEKLFF; DNA: TGTGCCACCAGCAGTCAGGGCGATGAAAAACTGTTTTTT
length: 14; D: -; V: TRBV6-6; size: -; J: TRBJ1-4; CDR3: CASRPTGLSEKLFF; DNA: TGTGCCAGCAGACCTACAGGGCTTAGTGAAAAACTGTTTTTT
length: 12; D: -; V: TRBV18; size: -; J: TRBJ2-7; CDR3: CASSPESYEQYF; DNA: TGTGCCAGCTCACCCGAGTCCTACGAGCAGTACTTC
length: 14; D: -; V: TRBV9; size: -; J: TRBJ1-4; CDR3: CASSEGGTNEKLFF; DNA: TGTGCCAGCAGCGAGGGGGGGACTAATGAAAAACTGTTTTTT
length: 17; D: -; V: TRBV7-2; size: -; J: TRBJ2-3; CDR3: CASSLVVEGVGTDTQYF; DNA: TGTGCCAGCAGCTTAGTCGTAGAGGGAGTGGGCACAGATACGCAGTATTTT
length: 13; D: -; V: TRBV30; size: once; J: TRBJ1-5; CDR3: CAWSTGLNQPQHF; DNA: TGTGCCTGGAGTACAGGGTTAAATCAGCCCCAGCATTTT
length: 14; D: TRBD1; V: TRBV2; size: once; J: TRBJ1-5; CDR3: CASSEGDRDQPQHF; DNA: TGTGCCAGCAGTGAGGGGGACAGAGACCAGCCCCAGCATTTT
length: 16; D: -; V: TRBV6-1; size: -; J: TRBJ1-5; CDR3: CASNDQIGGMNQPQHF; DNA: TGTGCCAGCAATGACCAGATTGGGGGGATGAATCAGCCCCAGCATTTT
length: 14; D: -; V: TRBV7-8; size: -; J: TRBJ1-2; CDR3: CASSLDQGNYGYTF; DNA: TGTGCCAGCAGCTTAGATCAGGGAAACTATGGCTACACCTTC
length: 13; D: -; V: TRBV5-1; size: -; J: TRBJ2-3; CDR3: CASSLESSGTQYF; DNA: TGCGCCAGCAGCTTGGAGTCTTCCGGGACGCAGTATTTT
length: 12; D: TRBD1; V: TRBV30; size: -; J: TRBJ1-1; CDR3: CAGQGIGTEAFF; DNA: TGTGCCGGACAGGGAATCGGCACTGAAGCTTTCTTT
length: 16; D: TRBD1; V: TRBV19; size: -; J: TRBJ2-6; CDR3: CASSTRDRAGANVLTF; DNA: TGTGCCAGTAGTACGCGCGACAGGGCTGGGGCCAACGTCCTGACTTTC
length: 15; D: TRBD2; V: TRBV19; size: -; J: TRBJ2-3; CDR3: CASSVLAGPTDTQYF; DNA: TGTGCCAGTAGTGTACTAGCGGGGCCCACAGATACGCAGTATTTT
length: 14; D: -; V: TRBV25-1; size: few; J: TRBJ1-1; CDR3: CASSEYRGGTEAFF; DNA: TGTGCCAGCAGTGAATATCGTGGAGGCACTGAAGCTTTCTTT
length: 13; D: -; V: TRBV28; size: -; J: TRBJ1-2; CDR3: CASSFVSEYGYTF; DNA: TGTGCCAGCAGTTTCGTCAGTGAATATGGCTACACCTTC
length: 15; D: TRBD1; V: TRBV30; size: once; J: TRBJ1-4; CDR3: CAWSPPTGNNEKLFF; DNA: TGTGCCTGGAGTCCACCGACAGGGAATAATGAAAAACTGTTTTTT
length: 14; D: TRBD2; V: TRBV3-1/TRBV3-2; size: -; J: TRBJ2-7; CDR3: CASSDRTRTYEQYF; DNA: TGTGCCAGCAGCGATCGGACTAGAACATACGAGCAGTACTTC
length: 11; D: -; V: TRBV6-2/TRBV6-3; size: -; J: TRBJ1-1; CDR3: CASSEITEAFF; DNA: TGTGCCAGCAGTGAGATAACTGAAGCTTTCTTT
length: 15; D: TRBD1; V: TRBV5-8; size: -; J: TRBJ2-7; CDR3: CASSVGPDRVYEQYF; DNA: TGTGCCAGCAGCGTCGGACCGGACAGGGTCTACGAGCAGTACTTC
length: 16; D: TRBD2; V: TRBV29-1; size: -; J: TRBJ2-3; CDR3: CSVGLAGGRGTDTQYF; DNA: TGCAGCGTCGGCCTAGCGGGAGGAAGGGGGACAGATACGCAGTATTTT
length: 16; D: TRBD2; V: TRBV7-9; size: -; J: TRBJ2-1; CDR3: CASSVNGRPPYNEQFF; DNA: TGTGCCAGCAGCGTCAACGGGAGGCCCCCCTACAATGAGCAGTTCTTC
length: 13; D: TRBD2; V: TRBV10-1; size: -; J: TRBJ2-7; CDR3: CASATSGSYEQYF; DNA: TGCGCCAGCGCGACTAGCGGGAGTTACGAGCAGTACTTC
length: 15; D: -; V: TRBV25-1; size: -; J: TRBJ1-3; CDR3: CASSDSAASGNTIYF; DNA: TGTGCCAGCAGTGACAGTGCTGCCTCTGGAAACACCATATATTTT
length: 15; D: TRBD1; V: TRBV14; size: -; J: TRBJ2-3; CDR3: CASSQYRGLADTQYF; DNA: TGTGCCAGCAGCCAATACAGGGGGCTAGCAGATACGCAGTATTTT
length: 15; D: -; V: TRBV19; size: -; J: TRBJ2-5; CDR3: CASSTTPELARAQYF; DNA: TGTGCCAGTAGTACTACCCCGGAACTAGCAAGGGCCCAGTACTTC
length: 14; D: -; V: TRBV4-1; size: -; J: TRBJ1-5; CDR3: CASSQVSVNQPQHF; DNA: TGCGCCAGCAGCCAAGTTTCGGTAAATCAGCCCCAGCATTTT